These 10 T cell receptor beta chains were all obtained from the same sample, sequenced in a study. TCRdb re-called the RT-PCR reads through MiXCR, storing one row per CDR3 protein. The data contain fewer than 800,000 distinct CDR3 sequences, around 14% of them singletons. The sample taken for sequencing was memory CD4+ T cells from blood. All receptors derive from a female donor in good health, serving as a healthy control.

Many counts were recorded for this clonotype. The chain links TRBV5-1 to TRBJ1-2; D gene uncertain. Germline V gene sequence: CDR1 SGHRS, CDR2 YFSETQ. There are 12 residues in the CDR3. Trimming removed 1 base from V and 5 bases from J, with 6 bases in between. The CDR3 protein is CASSLNGYGYTF. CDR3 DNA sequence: TGCGCCAGCAGCTTGAACGGATATGGCTACACCTTC.

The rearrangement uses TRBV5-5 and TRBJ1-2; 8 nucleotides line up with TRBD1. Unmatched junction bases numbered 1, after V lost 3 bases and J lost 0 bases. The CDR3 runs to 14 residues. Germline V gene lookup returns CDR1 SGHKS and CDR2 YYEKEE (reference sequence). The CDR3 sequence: CASSWDRPNYGYTF. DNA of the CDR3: TGTGCCAGCAGCTGGGACAGGCCTAACTATGGCTACACCTTC.

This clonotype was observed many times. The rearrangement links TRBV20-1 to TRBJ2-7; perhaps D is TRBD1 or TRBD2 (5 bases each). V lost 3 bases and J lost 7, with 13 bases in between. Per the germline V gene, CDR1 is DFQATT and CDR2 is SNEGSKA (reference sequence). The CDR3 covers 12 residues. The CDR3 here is CSARRDLGEQYF. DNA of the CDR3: TGCAGTGCTAGGAGGGACCTCGGAGAGCAGTACTTC.

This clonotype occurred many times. The CDR3 loop is CASSSMSAGLAGDNEQFF. The CDR3, as DNA: TGCGCCAGCAGCTCCATGAGCGCCGGGCTAGCGGGAGACAATGAGCAGTTCTTC. The chain uses TRBV5-1 and TRBJ2-1; TRBD2 matches at 10 bases. The CDR3 has 18 amino acids. Germline V gene lookup returns CDR1 SGHRS and CDR2 YFSETQ. V lost 3 bases to trimming and J lost 5 bases; unmatched junction nucleotides: 14. Using reference TRBV5-1 and TRBJ2-1 for the parts outside the CDR3, the full variable domain is KAGVTQTPRYLIKTRGQQVTLSCSPISGHRSVSWYQQTPGQGLQFLFEYFSETQRNKGNFPGRFSGRQFSNSRSEMNVSTLELGDSALYLCASSSMSAGLAGDNEQFFGPGTRLTVL.

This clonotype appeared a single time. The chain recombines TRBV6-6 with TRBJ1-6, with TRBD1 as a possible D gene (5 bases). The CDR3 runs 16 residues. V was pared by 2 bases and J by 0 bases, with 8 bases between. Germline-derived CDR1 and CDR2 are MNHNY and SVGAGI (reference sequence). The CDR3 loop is CASSYAQGSYNSPLHF. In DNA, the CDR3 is TGTGCCAGCAGTTACGCGCAGGGCTCCTATAATTCACCCCTCCACTTT.

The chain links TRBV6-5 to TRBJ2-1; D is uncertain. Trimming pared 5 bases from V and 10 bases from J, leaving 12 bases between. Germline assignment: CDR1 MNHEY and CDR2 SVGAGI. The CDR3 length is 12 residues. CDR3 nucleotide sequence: TGTGCCAGCAGTGCCCCCTATGAAGAGCAGTTCTTC. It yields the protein CASSAPYEEQFF.

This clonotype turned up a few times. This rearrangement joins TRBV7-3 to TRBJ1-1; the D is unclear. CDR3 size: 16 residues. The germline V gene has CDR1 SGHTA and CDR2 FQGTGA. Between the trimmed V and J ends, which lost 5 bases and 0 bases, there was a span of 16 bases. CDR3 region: CASSPLVRNMNTEAFF. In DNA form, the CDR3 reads TGTGCCAGCAGCCCACTAGTAAGGAACATGAACACTGAAGCTTTCTTT.

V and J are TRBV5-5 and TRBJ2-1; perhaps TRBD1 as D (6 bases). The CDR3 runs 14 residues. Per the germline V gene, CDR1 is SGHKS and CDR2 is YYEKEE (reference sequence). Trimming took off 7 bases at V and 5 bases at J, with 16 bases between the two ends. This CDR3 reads CASLGHRADNEQFF. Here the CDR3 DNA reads TGTGCCAGCTTGGGGCACAGGGCTGACAATGAGCAGTTCTTC.

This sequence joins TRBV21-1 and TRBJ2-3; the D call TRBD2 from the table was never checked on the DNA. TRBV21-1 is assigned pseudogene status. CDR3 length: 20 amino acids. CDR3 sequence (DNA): TGTGCCAGCAGCAAAATCCCTAGCGGGAGCGGGGGTCATAAATCAGATACGCAGTATTTT. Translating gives CASSKIPSGSGGHKSDTQYF.

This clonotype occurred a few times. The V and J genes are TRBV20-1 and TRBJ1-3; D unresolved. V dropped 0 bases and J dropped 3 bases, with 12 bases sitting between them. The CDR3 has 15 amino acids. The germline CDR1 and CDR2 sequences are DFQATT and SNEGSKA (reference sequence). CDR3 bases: TGCAGTGCTAGAGATGGGCGGAGCCGTGGAAACACCATATATTTT. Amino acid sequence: CSARDGRSRGNTIYF.